Listed below are T cell receptor beta chains from one sample, sequenced in a study of cytomegalovirus exposure and HLA in healthy donors. Some clones are missing from TCRdb's copy, which holds only in-frame ones; the method was immunoSEQ multiplex PCR. The sample has 250,000 to 300,000 clones; around 91% are singletons. Specimen: PBMCs. The receptors stem from a woman aged 18-30 years in good health and CMV-seronegative. Both conserved end residues are trimmed from each CDR3.

J gene | V gene | CDR3 protein
TRBJ2-3 | TRBV11-2 | ASSLDRYCPSTDTQY
TRBJ2-2 | TRBV6-1 | ASTQRGTGELF
TRBJ1-2 | TRBV5-6 | ASSLRGGYGYT
TRBJ2-1 | TRBV11-2 | ASTEDYSYNEQF
TRBJ1-6 | TRBV7-3 | ASSLTREEGSPLH
TRBJ1-5 | TRBV7-9 | ASSSGDYQPQH
TRBJ2-7 | TRBV14 | ASGPYSGSAYEQY
TRBJ1-6 | TRBV6-4 | ASSVRGSYNSPLH
TRBJ1-1 | TRBV5-1 | ASSYATTDRGTEAF
TRBJ2-3 | TRBV28 | ASSSPGTGPGDTQY
TRBJ2-7 | TRBV7-6 | ASSLGRGSSYEQY
TRBJ2-1 | TRBV27 | ASSPTASGGDNEQF
TRBJ1-4 | TRBV5-1 | ASSSTGVDEKLF
TRBJ2-7 | TRBV11-2 | ASSLGLRGSPRYEQY
TRBJ1-5 | TRBV7-9 | ASSLGWTGRAQPQH